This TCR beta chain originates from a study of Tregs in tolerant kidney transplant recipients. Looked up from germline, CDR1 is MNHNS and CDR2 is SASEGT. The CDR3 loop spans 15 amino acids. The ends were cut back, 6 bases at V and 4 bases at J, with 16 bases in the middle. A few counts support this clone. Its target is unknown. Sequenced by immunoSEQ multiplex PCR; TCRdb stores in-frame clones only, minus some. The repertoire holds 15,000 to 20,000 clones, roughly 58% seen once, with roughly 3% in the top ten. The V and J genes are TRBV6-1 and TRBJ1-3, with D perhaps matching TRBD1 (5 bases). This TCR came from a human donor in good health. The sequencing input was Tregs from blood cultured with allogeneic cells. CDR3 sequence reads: CASRRTLTRGNTIYF. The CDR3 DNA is TGTGCCAGCAGGCGGACACTGACTAGGGGAAACACCATATATTTT.